This TCR beta chain is from a study of blood T cell repertoires in COVID-19. Study in general: The United States, Italy and Spain provided the acute and convalescent COVID-19 samples. PBMCs, B-cell-depleted T cells, or T cells were the source of the cDNA or gDNA that made up the material.

Those enrolled in Seattle joined during active infection and were followed longitudinally afterward. Per the original data handling: Researchers report that nucleated cell counts were estimated from reference gene primer amplification. Profiling relied on immunoSEQ multiplex PCR, and the TCRdb table lists in-frame clones only, not all of them. V and J calls and clone size are copied from that table; D and trimming were computed from the DNA. The table lists about 130,000 clones, 75% to 90% of them singletons, with 4.3% in the top ten. The CDR3 extends over 14 amino acids. Germline V gene sequence: CDR1 LGHDT, CDR2 YNNKEL (reference sequence). V lost 4 bases, J lost 3 bases, and 12 bases lay in between.

The sequencing sample was made of peripheral blood. The J gene is TRBJ2-5, the V gene TRBV3-1 (or the pseudogene TRBV3-2); the D gene is possibly TRBD2 (7 bases). The source of this sequence is a man in his fifties or sixties with COVID-19, enrolled during active disease. The CDR3 region is CASSRWGGEETQYF. The CDR3 nucleotides are TGTGCCAGCAGCCGCTGGGGGGGCGAAGAGACCCAGTACTTC.